The rows below give T cell receptor beta chains drawn from one sample of a study of T cell responses to AZD1222 COVID-19 vaccine. Clones were sequenced by immunoSEQ multiplex PCR, and TCRdb holds only the in-frame ones, with some missing. The repertoire holds over 150,000 clones, with roughly 90% as singletons. Specimen: peripheral blood, collected 28 days after the second AZD1222 dose. These receptor sequences come from an adult who received the AZD1222 COVID-19 vaccine. Each CDR3 is given with its conserved first and last residue. Each record gives: J gene, D gene, clone size, V gene, CDR3 DNA, CDR3 protein. D genes are given only for firm matches. Only part of the rows carry a size: once, few, many, or a class if the clone is expanded.

>TRBJ1-2|TRBD1|NA|TRBV12-3/TRBV12-4
TGTGCCAGCCAAGGACAGGGCTTGCATGGCTACACCTTC
CASQGQGLHGYTF
>TRBJ2-3|NA|NA|TRBV19
TGTGCCAGTAGCCGACAGTATTCGGGAGATACGCAGTATTTT
CASSRQYSGDTQYF
>TRBJ2-5|TRBD1|few|TRBV10-3
TGTGCCATCAGTTCCGGGACAGACTCAGAGACCCAGTACTTC
CAISSGTDSETQYF
>TRBJ2-3|TRBD2|once|TRBV18
TGTGCCAGCTCACCGCCTAGCGGGAGATCGGGAGATACGCAGTATTTT
CASSPPSGRSGDTQYF
>TRBJ1-6|NA|NA|TRBV28
TGTGCCAGCAGTTTGGGGGACCCCGGTAATTCACCCCTCCACTTT
CASSLGDPGNSPLHF
>TRBJ2-7|TRBD2|NA|TRBV28
TGTGCCAGCAGTTTGGCGGGACTAGCGGGAGGGCCCTCCTACGAGCAGTACTTC
CASSLAGLAGGPSYEQYF
>TRBJ1-2|NA|NA|TRBV27
TGTGCCAGCATGGGCAACGGAGACTATGGCTACACCTTC
CASMGNGDYGYTF
>TRBJ1-2|TRBD1|NA|TRBV6-2/TRBV6-3
TGTGCCAGCAGCCGGCTAGGACAGGACTATGGCTACACCTTC
CASSRLGQDYGYTF
>TRBJ1-1|NA|NA|TRBV6-5
TGTGCCAGCAGTTTCAGGGAAGGGAGCACTGAAGCTTTCTTT
CASSFREGSTEAFF
>TRBJ1-5|NA|NA|TRBV4-3
TGCGCCAGCAGCCAAGGACTGACAGTTAATCAGCCCCAGCATTTT
CASSQGLTVNQPQHF
>TRBJ2-7|NA|NA|TRBV3-1/TRBV3-2
TGTGCCAGCAGCCAAGGCCTGGAGCAGTACTTC
CASSQGLEQYF
>TRBJ1-3|TRBD1|NA|TRBV9
TGTGCCAGCAGCGCGGGACAGAGCACGCCTAACCAAAACACCATATATTTT
CASSAGQSTPNQNTIYF
>TRBJ1-5|NA|once|TRBV6-2/TRBV6-3
TGTGCCAGCAGCATTGGGAGGGTCAATCAGCCCCAGCATTTT
CASSIGRVNQPQHF
>TRBJ1-2|NA|NA|TRBV6-5
TGTGCCAGCAGTTACTCGAGAAGAGGGGCCGGTGGCTACACCTTC
CASSYSRRGAGGYTF
>TRBJ1-3|NA|NA|TRBV5-1
TGCGCCAGCAGCTTGGCAGGTGCGGGAAACACCATATATTTT
CASSLAGAGNTIYF
>TRBJ2-6|NA|NA|TRBV11-3
TGTGCCAGCAGCTTCGAGTCTGGGGCCAACGTCCTGACTTTC
CASSFESGANVLTF
>TRBJ2-7|TRBD1|NA|TRBV6-2/TRBV6-3
TGTGCCAGCAGTTACTCGACCCTCCAGGGGGCCTACGAGCAGTACTTC
CASSYSTLQGAYEQYF
>TRBJ2-7|NA|NA|TRBV21-1
TGTGCCAGCAGCAAAGCACCCCCCATTTCGCACCCCAGACAGGCCAGTGGCTACGAGCAGTACTTC
CASSKAPPISHPRQASGYEQYF
>TRBJ1-3|NA|NA|TRBV6-5
TGTGCCAGCAGTTACGAGAGCTCTGGAAACACCATATATTTT
CASSYESSGNTIYF
>TRBJ1-2|TRBD1|once|TRBV28
TGTGCCAGCACCCAACTTCCAGGGGGGATCTACTATGGCTACACCTTC
CASTQLPGGIYYGYTF
>TRBJ2-2|NA|NA|TRBV6-5
TGTGCCAGCAGCCTCGCCGGGTACACCGGGGAGCTGTTTTTT
CASSLAGYTGELFF
>TRBJ2-7|NA|once|TRBV28
TGTGCCAGCAGTTTAGTAAGGGAGACCTACGAGCAGTACTTC
CASSLVRETYEQYF
>TRBJ1-1|NA|once|TRBV7-3
TGTGCCAGCAGTCCGCCCGCCTCCTCAGAAGCTTTCTTT
CASSPPASSEAFF
>TRBJ2-1|TRBD2|NA|TRBV5-6
TGTGCCAGCAGCTTCCGGGACTACTCCAATGAGCAGTTCTTC
CASSFRDYSNEQFF